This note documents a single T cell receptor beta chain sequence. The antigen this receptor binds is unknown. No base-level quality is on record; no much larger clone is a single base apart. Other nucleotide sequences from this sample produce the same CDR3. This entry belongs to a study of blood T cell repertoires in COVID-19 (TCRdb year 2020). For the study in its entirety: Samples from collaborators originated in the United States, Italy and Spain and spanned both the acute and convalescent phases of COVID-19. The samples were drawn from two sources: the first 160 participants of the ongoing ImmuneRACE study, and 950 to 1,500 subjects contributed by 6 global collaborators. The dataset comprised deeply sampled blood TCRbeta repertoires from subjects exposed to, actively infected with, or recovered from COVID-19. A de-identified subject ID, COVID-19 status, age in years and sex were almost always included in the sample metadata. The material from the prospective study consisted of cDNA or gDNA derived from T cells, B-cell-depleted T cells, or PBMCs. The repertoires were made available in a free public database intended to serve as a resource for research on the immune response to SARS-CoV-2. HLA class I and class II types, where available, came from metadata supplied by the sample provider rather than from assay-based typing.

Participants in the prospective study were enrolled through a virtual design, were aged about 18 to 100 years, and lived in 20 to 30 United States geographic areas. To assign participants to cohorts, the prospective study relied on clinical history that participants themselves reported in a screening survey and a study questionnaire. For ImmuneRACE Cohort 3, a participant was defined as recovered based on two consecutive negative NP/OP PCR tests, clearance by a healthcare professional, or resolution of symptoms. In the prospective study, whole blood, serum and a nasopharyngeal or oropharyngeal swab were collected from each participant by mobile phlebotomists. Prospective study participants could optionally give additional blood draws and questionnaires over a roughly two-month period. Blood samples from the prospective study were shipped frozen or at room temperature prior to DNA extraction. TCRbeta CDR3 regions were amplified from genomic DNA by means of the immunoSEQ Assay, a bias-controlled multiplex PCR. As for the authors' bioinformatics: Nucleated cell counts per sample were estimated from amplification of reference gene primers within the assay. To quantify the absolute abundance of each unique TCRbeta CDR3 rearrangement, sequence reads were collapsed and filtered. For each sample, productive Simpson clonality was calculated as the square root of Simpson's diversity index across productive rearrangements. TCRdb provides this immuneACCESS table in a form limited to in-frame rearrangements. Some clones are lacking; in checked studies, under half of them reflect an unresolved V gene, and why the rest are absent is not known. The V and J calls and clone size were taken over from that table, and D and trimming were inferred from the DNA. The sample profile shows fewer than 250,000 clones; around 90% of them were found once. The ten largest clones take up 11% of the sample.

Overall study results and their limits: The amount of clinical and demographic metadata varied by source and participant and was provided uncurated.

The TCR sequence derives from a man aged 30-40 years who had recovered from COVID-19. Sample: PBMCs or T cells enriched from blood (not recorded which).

The DNA sequence follows: TGTGCCAGCAGCCAATATAGCGGGAGTAGCACAGATACGCAGTATTTT. This translates into CASSQYSGSSTDTQYF. The chain was built from TRBV3-1 (or the pseudogene TRBV3-2) and TRBJ2-3, and TRBD2 aligns with 9 junction nucleotides. From V the trimming removes 2 bases and from J it removes 0 bases, while the gene matches leave 3 bases of the junction unaccounted for. Taken from cysteine to phenylalanine, the CDR3 has 16 residues. Only the CDR3 part of the read is kept: 48 bases, read in frame from the first base. According to the germline V gene (reference sequence), CDR1 reads LGHDT and CDR2 reads YNNKEL.